The 25 T cell receptor beta chains presented below share a single source sample, sequenced in a study of T cells in Graves' hyperthyroidism and ophthalmopathy. Amplified TCR beta CDR3 regions derived from RNA transcripts. HTBI primers were used for first-round RT-PCR of the TCR CDR3. TCRdb recomputed calls from the multiplex PCR reads with MiXCR, one row per CDR3 protein. The repertoire holds hundreds of thousands of distinct CDR3 sequences, with approximately 15% as singletons. The sequenced sample consisted of blood. These receptors came from a woman younger than 30 with Graves' hyperthyroidism.

The sample holds many counts of this clonotype. The chain's CDR3 is CASSQGAGTANEKLFF. CDR3 nucleotides: TGTGCCAGCAGCCAAGGGGCTGGGACAGCAAATGAAAAACTGTTTTTT. The chain uses TRBV14 and TRBJ1-4; 7 nucleotides match TRBD1. With 1 base clipped from V and 5 bases from J, the junction kept 7 bases outside the gene matches. Germline V CDR1 and CDR2: SGHDN, FVKESK. CDR3 length: 16 residues.

This clonotype was counted between two and nine times. A read error may be the cause here, since a much bigger clone is one base away. The genes are TRBV28 and TRBJ2-1, with 10 bases aligning to TRBD2. The CDR3 is 15 residues long. V shed 6 bases and J 6 bases; nucleotides not matched to a gene: 8. Germline V gene data show CDR1 as MDHEN and CDR2 as SYDVKM. CDR3 DNA sequence: TGTGCCAGCAGAGTACGATGGACTAGCGGCAATGAGCAGTTCTTC. Its protein is CASRVRWTSGNEQFF. The variable domain in full, completed from reference TRBV28 and TRBJ2-1, reads DVKVTQSSRYLVKRTGEKVFLECVQDMDHENMFWYRQDPGLGLRLIYFSYDVKMKEKGDIPEGYSVSREKKERFSLILESASTNQTSMYLCASRVRWTSGNEQFFGPGTRLTVL.

This clonotype showed up just a few times. This chain joins TRBV15 and TRBJ2-3; D call uncertain. The CDR3 totals 13 residues. Germline CDR1 reads LNHNV; CDR2 reads YYDKDF (reference sequence). Trimming cost V 8 bases and J 1 base, with 10 bases left between them. This CDR3 reads CATGARGTDTQYF. Written as DNA, the CDR3 is TGTGCCACCGGAGCACGGGGCACAGATACGCAGTATTTT.

This clonotype was picked up a small number of times. The CDR3 coding sequence is TGTGCCAGCAGCTACCCCGGACTAGCGGGAGGCCACCCCACAGATACGCAGTATTTT. Its protein product is CASSYPGLAGGHPTDTQYF. V and J are TRBV7-3 and TRBJ2-3; 14 bases are a match to TRBD2. Losses at the gene ends were 4 bases for V and 2 bases for J; bases not matched to a gene: 11. The germline gives CDR1 SGHTA, CDR2 FQGTGA. This CDR3 is 19 amino acids long.

This clonotype was seen many times. The V and J genes are TRBV29-1 and TRBJ2-3, with D possibly being TRBD2 (5 bases). The CDR3 is 14 residues long. V was cut by 7 bases and J by 5 bases, with 19 bases left in between. Germline CDR1 reads SQVTM; CDR2 reads ANQGSEA. This CDR3 reads CSARPTGGIDTQYF. CDR3 nucleotides: TGCAGCGCGAGACCGACTGGAGGCATAGATACGCAGTATTTT.

This chain links TRBV7-9 with TRBJ2-1; possible D gene TRBD2, 5 bases. The CDR3 runs to 15 residues. Germline assignment: CDR1 SEHNR and CDR2 FQNEAQ (reference sequence). Trimming shortened V by 2 bases and J by 8 bases, and 16 bases separated the two germline ends. The CDR3 DNA reads TGTGCCAGCAGCTTATCTCTGGGAGCCCGGCATGAGCAGTTCTTC. Protein product: CASSLSLGARHEQFF.

This clonotype appeared a few times. CDR3 protein: CATSDRSTPGLVGDTQYF. DNA of the CDR3: TGTGCCACCAGTGACCGATCAACCCCGGGACTAGTCGGAGATACGCAGTATTTT. V is TRBV24-1 and J is TRBJ2-3; 8 positions match TRBD2. The CDR3 contains 18 residues. With V trimmed by 4 bases and J by 5 bases, 16 bases remained unmatched. The germline V gene encodes CDR1 KGHDR and CDR2 SFDVKD.

Many counts were recorded for this clonotype. The J gene is TRBJ2-5, the V gene TRBV7-9, with 7 positions matching TRBD2. The junction had 7 bases not matched to a gene; V was cut back by 1 base and J by 5 bases. Germline CDR1 reads SEHNR; CDR2 reads FQNEAQ (reference sequence). This CDR3 is 15 amino acids long. The CDR3 DNA is TGTGCCAGCAGCTTAGTTGACACAGCGGGGGAGACCCAGTACTTC. Amino acids: CASSLVDTAGETQYF.

This clonotype appeared many times. The V and J genes are TRBV4-1 and TRBJ2-7; D not certain. Trimming removed 1 base from V and 2 bases from J, with 12 bases in between. This CDR3 has 15 amino acids. Germline V gives CDR1 MGHRA, CDR2 YSYEKL. The DNA of the CDR3 is TGCGCCAGCAGCCAAGCCCCCCTAGACACCTACGAGCAGTACTTC. Its translation is CASSQAPLDTYEQYF.

This clonotype has more than one count but fewer than ten. The chain employs TRBV6-6 and TRBJ2-3; no clear D gene. Germline assignment: CDR1 MNHNY and CDR2 SVGAGI (reference sequence). The CDR3 has 16 residues. Trimming removed 2 bases from V and 2 bases from J, with 14 bases in between. The CDR3 loop is CASSYGVFGYTDTQYF. For the CDR3, the DNA is TGTGCCAGCAGTTACGGGGTCTTCGGGTACACAGATACGCAGTATTTT.

This clonotype was picked up many times. The chain joins TRBV12-3 or TRBV12-4 to TRBJ2-5, with TRBD2 matching over 8 bases. CDR3 length: 17 residues. Trimming took 3 bases from V and 5 from J; bases not matched to a gene: 14. For the CDR3, the DNA is TGTGCCAGCAGTTTGGGGACTAGGGGTTGGGTCGGGGAGACCCAGTACTTC. It translates to CASSLGTRGWVGETQYF.

About this clonotype itself: A much larger clone lies a single base off, so this may be a read error. It is likely a read error, because the conserved phenylalanine at the end of the CDR3 is missing. This rearrangement joins TRBV7-2 to TRBJ1-5; possibly TRBD1 for D (6 bases). V gave up 4 bases and J gave up 5 bases, with 6 bases separating them. Germline values: CDR1 SGHTA, CDR2 FQGNSA. The CDR3 consists of 12 residues. CDR3 amino acids: CASSSGDQPQHS. The CDR3 region has the DNA TGTGCCAGCAGCTCAGGGGATCAGCCCCAGCATTCT.

This clonotype was seen repeatedly, ten times or more. The chain couples TRBV29-1 to TRBJ2-3, with D possibly being TRBD2 (6 bases). The CDR3 totals 14 residues. With 7 bases removed from V and 5 bases from J, the gap between germline ends came to 19 bases. CDR1 SQVTM and CDR2 ANQGSEA come from the germline V gene. This CDR3 reads CSALGGKTGDTQYF. Here the CDR3 DNA reads TGCAGCGCCCTCGGCGGGAAAACTGGAGATACGCAGTATTTT.

This clonotype occurred many times. The chain uses TRBV7-9 and TRBJ2-6; 8 bases map to TRBD1. The CDR3 covers 18 residues. CDR1 is SEHNR, CDR2 FQNEAQ, per germline (reference sequence). The ends lost 1 base at V and 2 bases at J; junction bases unmatched: 7. CDR3 bases: TGTGCCAGCAGCTTAGATCGGACAGGGAGGACTGGGGCCAACGTCCTGACTTTC. This sequence encodes CASSLDRTGRTGANVLTF. The whole variable domain, filled in from reference TRBV7-9 and TRBJ2-6, reads DTGVSQNPRHKITKRGQNVTFRCDPISEHNRLYWYRQTLGQGPEFLTYFQNEAQLEKSRLLSDRFSAERPKGSFSTLEIQRTEQGDSAMYLCASSLDRTGRTGANVLTFGAGSRLTVL.

V gene TRBV29-1 combines with J gene TRBJ2-3; D not certain. CDR3 length equals 8 residues. With 6 bases removed from V and 6 bases from J, the gap between germline ends came to 1 base. Germline V gene lookup returns CDR1 SQVTM and CDR2 ANQGSEA. The CDR3 loop reads CSVDTQYF. For the CDR3, the DNA is TGCAGCGTGGATACGCAGTATTTT.

A word on this clonotype: This sequence may be a read error, since a much larger clone differs from it by one base. The chain employs TRBV7-9 and TRBJ2-7; the D gene is possibly TRBD1 (5 bases). Germline V gene sequence: CDR1 SEHNR, CDR2 FQNEAQ (reference sequence). The length of the CDR3 is 13 residues. Between the trimmed V and J ends, which lost 3 bases and 1 base, there was a span of 7 bases. CDR3 nucleotide sequence: TGTGCCAGCAGCTTCAACAGGTCCTACGAGCAGTACTTC. Translation: CASSFNRSYEQYF.

This clonotype was counted ten times or more. The chain combines TRBV20-1 with TRBJ2-7; D might be TRBD1 (6 bases). The length of the CDR3 is 12 residues. V was pared by 2 bases and J by 6 bases, with 11 bases between. CDR1 and CDR2 from the germline V gene are DFQATT and SNEGSKA (reference sequence). CDR3 region: CSARPTGGEQYF. CDR3 nucleotide sequence: TGCAGTGCTAGACCGACAGGCGGCGAGCAGTACTTC.

This clonotype has only one observation. The chain couples TRBV6-5 to TRBJ2-7, with a possible D match to TRBD2 (5 bases). The CDR3 is 16 residues long. The V and J ends lost 6 bases and 4 bases respectively, with 22 bases between them. Germline V lookup: CDR1 MNHEY, CDR2 SVGAGI. The CDR3 loop is CASRYLLGGSYYEQYF. The CDR3 DNA reads TGTGCCAGCAGGTACCTCCTCGGCGGGTCATATTACGAGCAGTACTTC.

The rearrangement joins TRBV2 to TRBJ2-1, with D perhaps being TRBD1 or TRBD2 (5 bases each). V lost 6 bases, J lost 15 bases, and 18 bases lay in between. This CDR3 has 12 amino acids. CDR1 is SNHLY, CDR2 FYNNEI, per germline. CDR3 nucleotides: TGTGCCAGCAGGGGACCGGACTCAGTCCGGTTCTTC. Amino acid sequence: CASRGPDSVRFF.

In its sample, this clonotype was seen many times. The chain has TRBV2 and TRBJ2-1, with 8 bases matching TRBD2. The germline gives CDR1 SNHLY, CDR2 FYNNEI. The V and J ends lost 4 bases and 6 bases, in that order; junction bases with no gene match: 5. The CDR3 loop spans 14 amino acids. The CDR3, as DNA: TGTGCCAGCAGTGGGCTAGCGGGCCGCAATGAGCAGTTCTTC. This sequence encodes CASSGLAGRNEQFF.

In DNA form, the CDR3 reads TGTGCCTGGAGTAGAAGGGACAGGGGTCAGCCCCAGCATTTT. Translating it yields CAWSRRDRGQPQHF. The gene calls are TRBV30 and TRBJ1-5; 10 positions match TRBD1. From germline, CDR1 is GTSNPN and CDR2 SVGIG (reference sequence). The CDR3 is 14 amino acids. The V gene end was trimmed by 2 bases and the J gene end by 6 bases; junction bases not matched to a gene: 4.

This clonotype was detected many times. The chain carries TRBV30 and TRBJ2-7, with TRBD2 matching 10 bases. J lost 7 bases, V lost 3 bases, and 6 bases had no gene match. This CDR3 is built from 13 residues. Germline V gives CDR1 GTSNPN, CDR2 SVGIG (reference sequence). CDR3 loop: CAWRGLASGEQYF. The CDR3 DNA is TGTGCCTGGAGGGGACTAGCGTCAGGGGAGCAGTACTTC.

This clonotype was counted only a few times. The chain recombines TRBV2 with TRBJ1-4; 8 positions agree with TRBD1. The ends lost 6 bases at V and 0 bases at J; junction bases unmatched: 12. CDR3 length: 18 amino acids. Germline assignment: CDR1 SNHLY and CDR2 FYNNEI. CDR3 sequence: CASRGDRTIYTTNEKLFF. The CDR3 DNA sequence: TGTGCCAGCAGGGGGGACAGGACGATATATACAACTAATGAAAAACTGTTTTTT.

This clonotype was found many times. The chain couples TRBV11-2 to TRBJ2-5; no clear D gene. The CDR3 runs 13 residues. From germline, CDR1 is SGHAT and CDR2 FQNNGV. V lost 5 bases and J 5 bases, leaving 12 bases between the germline ends. CDR3 nucleotides: TGTGCCAGCAGCCCCCATTTGACGGAGACCCAGTACTTC. It specifies CASSPHLTETQYF.

This clonotype was detected only a few times. The chain carries TRBV28 and TRBJ2-7; no definite D call. The CDR3 length is 14 residues. Trimming removed 7 bases at V and 3 bases at J, with 16 bases between. Looked up from germline, CDR1 is MDHEN and CDR2 is SYDVKM. The CDR3 DNA reads as TGTGCCAGCATGTCAGTAGTTTTCGGCTACGAGCAGTACTTC. Its protein is CASMSVVFGYEQYF. Full variable domain (outside the CDR3, taken from reference TRBV28 and TRBJ2-7): DVKVTQSSRYLVKRTGEKVFLECVQDMDHENMFWYRQDPGLGLRLIYFSYDVKMKEKGDIPEGYSVSREKKERFSLILESASTNQTSMYLCASMSVVFGYEQYFGPGTRLTVT.